A few counts support the clone carrying this T cell receptor beta chain. What it recognizes is unknown. This CDR3 spans 13 amino acids. Per the germline V gene, CDR1 is KGHDR and CDR2 is SFDVKD. Trimming removed 1 base from V and 10 bases from J, with 10 bases in between. The data belong to a study of T-cell memory formation after mild COVID-19. As for the study in general: TCR clusters largely stayed donor specific.

General study points: CD4/CD8 balance characterized clones contracting day 15 to 85, and CD4+ skew characterized later expanders. Mostly located in CM and EM were contracting CD4+ clones, with contracting CD8+ clones located in EMRA.

Constant-segment primers were used for 5'RACE, and the resulting TCR alpha and TCR beta cDNA libraries carried sample barcodes and UMIs. TCRdb reanalysed the 5' RACE reads using MiXCR and keeps one entry per CDR3 protein. Of 150,000 to 200,000 distinct CDR3 sequences listed, approximately 18% are singletons. This clonotype was obtained from a man younger than 30 who had mild COVID-19 (a few samples of this study predate the infection). Cell type and time point are not known. The sequenced material came from PBMCs or a T cell subset sorted from them (not recorded which). V and J are TRBV24-1 and TRBJ2-1; no firm D call. The CDR3 sequence is CATSDLSGREQFF. The CDR3 DNA follows: TGTGCCACCAGTGATTTATCCGGGCGCGAGCAGTTCTTC.